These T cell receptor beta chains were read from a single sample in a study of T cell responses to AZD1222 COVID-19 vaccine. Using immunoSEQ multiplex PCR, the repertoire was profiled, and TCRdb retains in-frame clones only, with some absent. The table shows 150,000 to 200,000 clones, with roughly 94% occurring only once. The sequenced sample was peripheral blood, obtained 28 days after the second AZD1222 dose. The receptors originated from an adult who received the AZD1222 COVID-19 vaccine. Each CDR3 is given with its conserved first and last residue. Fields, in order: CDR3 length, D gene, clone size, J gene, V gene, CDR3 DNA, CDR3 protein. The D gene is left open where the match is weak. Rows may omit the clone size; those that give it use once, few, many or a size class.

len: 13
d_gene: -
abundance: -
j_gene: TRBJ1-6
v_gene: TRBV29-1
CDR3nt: TGCAGCGTTGCTCCAGGGCCGAATTCACCCCTCCACTTT
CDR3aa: CSVAPGPNSPLHF

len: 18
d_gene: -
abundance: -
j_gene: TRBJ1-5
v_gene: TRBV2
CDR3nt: TGTGCCAGCAGTGAATTTAATTTTTCAGGACAGCTTAATCAGCCCCAGCATTTT
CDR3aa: CASSEFNFSGQLNQPQHF

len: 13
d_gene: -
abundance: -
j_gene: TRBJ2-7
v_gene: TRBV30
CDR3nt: TGTGCCTGGAGTGTGGGCGGAGCATACGAGCAGTACTTC
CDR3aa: CAWSVGGAYEQYF

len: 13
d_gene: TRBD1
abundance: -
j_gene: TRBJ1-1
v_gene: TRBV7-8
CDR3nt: TGTGCCAGCAGCCCGAGCCGACAGGGTGAAGCTTTCTTT
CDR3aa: CASSPSRQGEAFF

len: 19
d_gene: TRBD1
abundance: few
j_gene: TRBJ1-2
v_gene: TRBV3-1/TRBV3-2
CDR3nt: TGTGCCAGCAGCCTCCTAGGGGGGACAGGGGGGAGATGGAACTATGGCTACACCTTC
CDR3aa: CASSLLGGTGGRWNYGYTF

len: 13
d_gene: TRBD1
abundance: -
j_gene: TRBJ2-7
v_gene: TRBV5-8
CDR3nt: TGTGCCAGCAGCTACGGGACAGGGTACGAGCAGTACTTC
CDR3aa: CASSYGTGYEQYF

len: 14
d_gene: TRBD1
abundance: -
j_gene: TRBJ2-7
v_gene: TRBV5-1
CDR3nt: TGCGCCACCAAAGTCGGGACAGGGGACTACGAGCAGTACTTC
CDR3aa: CATKVGTGDYEQYF

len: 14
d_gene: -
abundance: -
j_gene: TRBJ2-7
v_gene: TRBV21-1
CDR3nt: TGTGCCAGCAGCAAAAGGGACAGGGCAAACGAGCAGTACTTC
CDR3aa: CASSKRDRANEQYF

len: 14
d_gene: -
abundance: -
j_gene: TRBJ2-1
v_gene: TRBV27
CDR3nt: TGTGCCAGCAGTTTAGGTGATGGGGGCAATGAGCAGTTCTTC
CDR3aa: CASSLGDGGNEQFF

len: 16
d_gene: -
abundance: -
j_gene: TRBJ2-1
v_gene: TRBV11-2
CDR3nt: TGTGCCAGCAACTTAGGGGGAAGGAGCTCCTACAATGAGCAGTTCTTC
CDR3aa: CASNLGGRSSYNEQFF

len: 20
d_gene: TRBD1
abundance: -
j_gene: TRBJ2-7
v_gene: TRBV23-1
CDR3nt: TGCGCCAGCAGTCAATACCCCGGGACAGGGATTACCAATTCGACCTACGAGCAGTACTTC
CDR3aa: CASSQYPGTGITNSTYEQYF

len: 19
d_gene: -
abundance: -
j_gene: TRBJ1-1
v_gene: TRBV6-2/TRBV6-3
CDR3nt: TGTGCCAGCAGTTACTCCGGGATACAGGGAAGGGCGAGGGGCACTGAAGCTTTCTTT
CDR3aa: CASSYSGIQGRARGTEAFF

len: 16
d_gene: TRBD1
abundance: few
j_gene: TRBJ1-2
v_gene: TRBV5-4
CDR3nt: TGTGCCAGCAGGGGACCGGGACAGGGATCCAGCTATGGCTACACCTTC
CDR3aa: CASRGPGQGSSYGYTF

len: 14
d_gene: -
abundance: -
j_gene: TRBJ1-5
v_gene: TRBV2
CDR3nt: TGTGCCAGCAGGCCCTCTGGGGGCAATCAGCCCCAGCATTTT
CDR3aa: CASRPSGGNQPQHF

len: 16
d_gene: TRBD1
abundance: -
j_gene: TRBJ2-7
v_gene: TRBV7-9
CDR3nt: TGTGCCAGCAGCTTAGCGACCAGGACAGGGAACTACGAGCAGTACTTC
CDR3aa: CASSLATRTGNYEQYF

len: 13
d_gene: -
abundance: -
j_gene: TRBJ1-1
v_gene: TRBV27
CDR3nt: TGTGCCAGCAGCATAGGAGTGAACACTGAAGCTTTCTTT
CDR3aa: CASSIGVNTEAFF

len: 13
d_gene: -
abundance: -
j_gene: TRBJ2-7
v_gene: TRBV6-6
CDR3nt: TGTGCCAGCAGTTTGGGGGCCGCGGGCGAGCAGTACTTC
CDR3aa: CASSLGAAGEQYF

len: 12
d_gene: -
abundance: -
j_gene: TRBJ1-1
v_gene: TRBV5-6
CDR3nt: TGTGCCAGCACCTCAGGGATGGGTGAAGCTTTCTTT
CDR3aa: CASTSGMGEAFF

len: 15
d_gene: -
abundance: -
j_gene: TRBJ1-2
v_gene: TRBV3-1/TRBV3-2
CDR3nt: TGTGCCAGCAGCCAAGATTCGGGGGGAGCACGCGGCTACACCTTC
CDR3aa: CASSQDSGGARGYTF

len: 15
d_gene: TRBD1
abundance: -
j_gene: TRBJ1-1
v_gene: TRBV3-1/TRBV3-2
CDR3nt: TGTGCCAGCAGCTCATACAGGGGCCAAGACACTGAAGCTTTCTTT
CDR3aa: CASSSYRGQDTEAFF

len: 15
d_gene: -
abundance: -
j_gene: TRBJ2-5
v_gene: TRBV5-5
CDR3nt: TGTGCCAGCAGTCCCCTCCCGGGGAGGGGGGAGACCCAGTACTTC
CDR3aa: CASSPLPGRGETQYF

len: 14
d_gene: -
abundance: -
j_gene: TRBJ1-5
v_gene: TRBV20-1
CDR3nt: TGCAGTGCTAGTGCCGGGGCTAGCAATCAGCCCCAGCATTTT
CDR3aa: CSASAGASNQPQHF

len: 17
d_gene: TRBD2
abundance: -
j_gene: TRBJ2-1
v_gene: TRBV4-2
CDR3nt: TGTGCCAGCAGCCAAGATCTTGGACTAGCGGGGAAGAATGAGCAGTTCTTC
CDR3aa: CASSQDLGLAGKNEQFF

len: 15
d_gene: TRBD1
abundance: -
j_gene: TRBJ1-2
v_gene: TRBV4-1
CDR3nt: TGCGCCAGCAGCCCGGGACAGGCCAGCCACTATGGCTACACCTTC
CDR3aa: CASSPGQASHYGYTF

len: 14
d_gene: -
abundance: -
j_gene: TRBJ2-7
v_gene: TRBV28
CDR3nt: TGTGCCAGCAGTTTAAAGGGTCTCTCCTACGAGCAGTACTTC
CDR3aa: CASSLKGLSYEQYF

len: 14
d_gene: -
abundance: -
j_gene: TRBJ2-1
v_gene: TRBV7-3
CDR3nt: TGTGCCAGCAGCTTAACTGAAAAGGGTCCTGAGCAGTTCTTC
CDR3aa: CASSLTEKGPEQFF

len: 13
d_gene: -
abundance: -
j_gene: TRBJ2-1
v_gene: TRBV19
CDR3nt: TGTGCCAGTAACAGTCTCTCCTACAATGAGCAGTTCTTC
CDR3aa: CASNSLSYNEQFF

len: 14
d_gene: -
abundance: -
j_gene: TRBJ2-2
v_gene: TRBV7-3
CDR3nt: TGTGCCAGCAGCCCCAGGGCGGTAACCGGGGAGCTGTTTTTT
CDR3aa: CASSPRAVTGELFF

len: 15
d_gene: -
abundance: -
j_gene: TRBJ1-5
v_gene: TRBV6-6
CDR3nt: TGTGCCAGCACCCTTCAGGGCGGCGGCAATCAGCCCCAGCATTTT
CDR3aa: CASTLQGGGNQPQHF

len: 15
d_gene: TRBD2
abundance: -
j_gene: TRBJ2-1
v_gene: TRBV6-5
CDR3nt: TGTGCCAGCAGTTACTCTTCGTGGACTAGCGAGGTTGTCTTCTTC
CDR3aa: CASSYSSWTSEVVFF

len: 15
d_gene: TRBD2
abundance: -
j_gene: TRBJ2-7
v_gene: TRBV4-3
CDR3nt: TGCGCCAGCAGCCAAGAGGAGGGGAGGGGCTACGAGCAGTACTTC
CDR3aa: CASSQEEGRGYEQYF

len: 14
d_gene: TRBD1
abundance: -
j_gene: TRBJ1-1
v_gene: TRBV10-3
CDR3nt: TGTGCCATCAGTACCGGACAGGGGAAAACTGAAGCTTTCTTT
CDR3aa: CAISTGQGKTEAFF

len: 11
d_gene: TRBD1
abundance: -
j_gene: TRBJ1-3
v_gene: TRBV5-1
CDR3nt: TGCGCCAGCAGCAGGGACAGGGCAATATATTTT
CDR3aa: CASSRDRAIYF

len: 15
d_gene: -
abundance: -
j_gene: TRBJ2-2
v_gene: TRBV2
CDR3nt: TGTGCCAGCCGAGGGGGACACCCGAACACCGGGGAGCTGTTTTTT
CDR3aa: CASRGGHPNTGELFF

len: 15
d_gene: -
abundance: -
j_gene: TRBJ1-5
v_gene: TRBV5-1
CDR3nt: TGCGCCAGCAGCTTGGGGGGACAACTAAATCAGCCCCAGCATTTT
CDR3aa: CASSLGGQLNQPQHF

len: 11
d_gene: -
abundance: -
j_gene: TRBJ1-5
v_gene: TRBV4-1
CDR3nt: TGCGCCAGCAGCCAAGGGAACCGAAGGCATTTT
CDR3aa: CASSQGNRRHF

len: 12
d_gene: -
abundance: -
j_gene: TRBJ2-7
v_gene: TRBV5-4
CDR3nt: TGTGCCAGCAGCGATGGCCGGCGTGAGCAGTACTTC
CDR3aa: CASSDGRREQYF

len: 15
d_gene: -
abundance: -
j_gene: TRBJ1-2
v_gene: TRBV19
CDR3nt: TGTGCCAGTAGTACCGCGCGGACAGTGGTTTATGGCTACACCTTC
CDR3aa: CASSTARTVVYGYTF

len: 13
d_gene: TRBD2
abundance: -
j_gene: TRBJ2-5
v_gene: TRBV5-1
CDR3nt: TGCGCCAGCAGCTTGTTAGCGGGAGGGACCCAGTACTTC
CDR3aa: CASSLLAGGTQYF

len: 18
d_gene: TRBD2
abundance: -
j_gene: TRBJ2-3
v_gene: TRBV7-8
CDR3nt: TGTGCCAGCAGCTGGGGGGGACCCAGGACCCGTTTCACAGATACGCAGTATTTT
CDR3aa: CASSWGGPRTRFTDTQYF